What follows are 28 T cell receptor beta chains derived from one specimen sequenced in a study of T cells in Graves' hyperthyroidism and ophthalmopathy. RNA transcripts served as the template for amplifying TCR beta CDR3 regions. Using the HTBI primer set, a first-round RT-PCR was run on the TCR CDR3. TCRdb recomputed calls from the multiplex PCR reads with MiXCR, one row per CDR3 protein. The table shows 640,000 or so distinct CDR3 sequences, with 12% to 15% occurring only once. Sequenced sample: blood. The receptors were gathered from a woman aged 18-29 years with Graves' ophthalmopathy.

About this clonotype itself: A read error may explain this, as a much larger clone is one base away. The chain carries TRBV24-1 and TRBJ2-5; TRBD2 agrees at 9 bases. Per the germline V gene, CDR1 is KGHDR and CDR2 is SFDVKD. The CDR3 has 15 residues. J was trimmed by 4 bases and V by 12 bases; bases with no gene match: 14. The DNA for the CDR3 is TGTGCCTCAAAAAGGGGAGCGGGAGGAGGAGAGACCCAGTACTTC. Protein product: CASKRGAGGGETQYF.

Concerning this clonotype: This is likely a read error, given that the CDR3 carries no conserved phenylalanine or tryptophan at its end. The chain uses TRBV24-1 and TRBJ2-1, with D possibly TRBD2 on 6 matching bases. The CDR3 length is 15 residues. Trimming pared 7 bases from V and 2 bases from J, leaving 14 bases between. Germline V gene data show CDR1 as KGHDR and CDR2 as SFDVKD. This CDR3 is CATREGGGTYNEQFL. For the CDR3, the DNA is TGTGCCACCAGGGAGGGTGGCGGGACCTACAATGAGCAGTTCCTC.

This clonotype was counted between two and nine times. The chain links TRBV19 to TRBJ2-4; unclear D gene. V dropped 3 bases and J dropped 8 bases, with 11 bases sitting between them. This CDR3 is built from 13 residues. Germline V gene data show CDR1 as LNHDA and CDR2 as SQIVND (reference sequence). CDR3 coding DNA: TGTGCCAGTAGTATTTGGCCCAGTGACATTCAGTACTTC. It translates to CASSIWPSDIQYF.

This chain joins TRBV20-1 and TRBJ2-4; no reliable D call. The CDR3 loop spans 15 amino acids. CDR1 DFQATT and CDR2 SNEGSKA come from the germline V gene (reference sequence). The V end lost 6 bases, the J end lost 1 base, and 16 bases lay between the germline ends. In nucleotides, the CDR3 is TGCAGTGCCAAGCCGGCTCGGCCGGCCAAAAACATTCAGTACTTC. Translation: CSAKPARPAKNIQYF.

This clonotype was observed at least ten times. The rearrangement uses TRBV4-1 and TRBJ1-6; D gene unclear. V gave up 0 bases and J gave up 8 bases, with 11 bases separating them. The CDR3 runs to 15 residues. Germline assignment: CDR1 MGHRA and CDR2 YSYEKL. The CDR3 region is CASSQDPGYDSPLHF. The CDR3 DNA reads TGCGCCAGCAGCCAAGACCCGGGGTACGATTCACCCCTCCACTTT.

In its sample, this clonotype was seen many times. This sequence joins TRBV6-6 and TRBJ2-5, with unresolved D. Per germline, CDR1 MNHNY and CDR2 SVGAGI (reference sequence). Trimming removed 0 bases from V and 5 bases from J, with 7 bases in between. The CDR3 contains 13 residues. CDR3: CASSYSNGETQYF. DNA of the CDR3: TGTGCCAGCAGTTACTCGAACGGCGAGACCCAGTACTTC.

This clonotype was counted many times. This chain uses TRBV3-1 with TRBJ2-3; D uncertain. CDR3 size: 15 residues. Trimming took 3 bases from V and 2 from J, leaving 12 bases between them. Germline lookup yields CDR1 LGHDT and CDR2 YNNKEL (reference sequence). The CDR3 loop reads CASSHLLADTDTQYF. CDR3 sequence (DNA): TGTGCCAGCAGCCACTTACTGGCAGACACAGATACGCAGTATTTT.

In its sample, this clonotype was seen many times. The chain recombines TRBV18 with TRBJ2-1; 8 positions match TRBD2. Germline V gives CDR1 KGHSH, CDR2 LQKENI. Germline trimming cut 2 bases from V and 7 bases from J; bases unmatched to any gene: 1. This CDR3 spans 13 amino acids. In DNA, the CDR3 is TGTGCCAGCTCACCATCTAGCGGGAATGAGCAGTTCTTC. Translation gives CASSPSSGNEQFF.

Many counts were recorded for this clonotype. V usage is TRBV11-2 and J usage is TRBJ1-2; D is undetermined. Trimming removed 0 bases at V and 3 bases at J, with 8 bases between. The germline V gene encodes CDR1 SGHAT and CDR2 FQNNGV. This CDR3 is built from 14 residues. The CDR3 DNA is TGTGCCAGCAGCTTAGAGGGCACTCACTATGGCTACACCTTC. Its translation: CASSLEGTHYGYTF.

The sample holds many counts of this clonotype. The rearrangement links TRBV7-9 to TRBJ2-1; weak D call: TRBD2 (6 bases). Germline CDR1 and CDR2: SEHNR and FQNEAQ (reference sequence). CDR3 size: 14 residues. Trimming shortened V by 5 bases and J by 9 bases, and 17 bases separated the two germline ends. The CDR3 bases are TGTGCCAGCAGCCCCGCGGGAACGAGCACTGAGCAGTTCTTC. Translation gives CASSPAGTSTEQFF.

This clonotype was counted many times. The rearrangement uses TRBV5-1 and TRBJ2-7, with D possibly TRBD2 on 6 matching bases. The V end lost 4 bases, the J end lost 4 bases, and 15 bases lay between the germline ends. Germline V gene sequence: CDR1 SGHRS, CDR2 YFSETQ. The CDR3 covers 14 residues. The CDR3 nucleotides are TGCGCCAGCAGCGGGCAGGGAGGCGGGTACGAGCAGTACTTC. Translating it yields CASSGQGGGYEQYF.

This clonotype has at least ten counts. V gene TRBV7-2 combines with J gene TRBJ2-7; D perhaps matches TRBD2 (6 bases). The CDR3 spans 16 residues. Trimming removed 2 bases at V and 5 bases at J, with 19 bases between. In germline, CDR1 is SGHTA, CDR2 FQGNSA. This CDR3 is CASSLYPGREADEQYF. The DNA of the CDR3 is TGTGCCAGCAGCTTATACCCCGGAAGGGAGGCTGACGAGCAGTACTTC.

This clonotype appeared a few times. The genes are TRBV5-4 and TRBJ1-1; no reliable D call. V gave up 2 bases and J gave up 7 bases, with 15 bases separating them. Germline V CDR1 and CDR2: SGHNT, YYREEE (reference sequence). The CDR3 loop spans 14 amino acids. In DNA, the CDR3 is TGTGCCAGCAGCTTTTATGGACCTGGCGGTGAAGCTTTCTTT. It is translated as CASSFYGPGGEAFF.

This clonotype was detected many times. The chain combines TRBV7-2 with TRBJ1-1; 7 bases are shared with TRBD1. With V trimmed by 11 bases and J by 5 bases, 8 bases remained unmatched. The CDR3 consists of 12 residues. Germline values: CDR1 SGHTA, CDR2 FQGNSA. Here the CDR3 DNA reads TGTGCCGTGACAGGGCAGGATACTGAAGCTTTCTTT. Protein: CAVTGQDTEAFF.

About this clonotype itself: A much larger clone differs by one base, so this may be a read error. This chain connects TRBV4-1 to TRBJ1-1; D is unclear. This CDR3 comprises 17 residues. Germline CDR1 reads MGHRA; CDR2 reads YSYEKL. Here the CDR3 reads CASNQDEVRFTDTEAFF. The CDR3 nucleotides are TGCGCCAGCAACCAAGATGAGGTGAGGTTTACGGACACTGAAGCTTTCTTT.

This clonotype showed up many times. The J gene is TRBJ2-1, the V gene TRBV11-3; 7 nucleotides align to TRBD1. V shed 4 bases, J shed 8 bases, and the junction held 5 bases outside the gene matches. CDR3 length: 13 residues. CDR1 and CDR2 (germline): SGHNT, YENEEA. In DNA, the CDR3 is TGTGCCAGCAGCTCGGGACAGCTCCATGAGCAGTTCTTC. Translated: CASSSGQLHEQFF.

This clonotype appeared many times. The CDR3 region is CASSWRLGRTEAFF. CDR3 DNA sequence: TGTGCCAGCAGTTGGCGGCTGGGCCGGACTGAAGCTTTCTTT. This chain links TRBV28 with TRBJ1-1, with D unclear. Looked up from germline, CDR1 is MDHEN and CDR2 is SYDVKM. The CDR3 is 14 residues long. The V gene lost 4 bases and the J gene lost 5 bases, with 14 bases spanning the gap.

The sample holds one count of this clonotype. This chain links TRBV20-1 with TRBJ2-1; 10 nucleotides match TRBD2. This CDR3 is 16 amino acids long. The V and J ends lost 0 bases and 2 bases, in that order; junction bases with no gene match: 4. Germline V gene data show CDR1 as DFQATT and CDR2 as SNEGSKA (reference sequence). For the CDR3, the DNA is TGCAGTGCTAGAGACCGACTAGCGGGTCCCTACAATGAGCAGTTCTTC. It translates to CSARDRLAGPYNEQFF.

In its sample, this clonotype was seen many times. The chain recombines TRBV4-3 with TRBJ2-7; D is perhaps TRBD1 (6 bases). This CDR3 spans 15 amino acids. V was shortened by 0 bases and J by 2 bases, with 11 bases between the two germline ends. Germline V gene sequence: CDR1 LGHNA, CDR2 YSLEER. CDR3 DNA: TGCGCCAGCAGCCAAGAACCGGGACACCCCTACGAGCAGTACTTC. Residues: CASSQEPGHPYEQYF.

This clonotype was detected a few times. The rearrangement joins TRBV15 to TRBJ2-2; no clear D gene. The CDR3 consists of 13 residues. CDR1 is LNHNV, CDR2 YYDKDF, per germline (reference sequence). V was trimmed by 1 base and J by 8 bases, leaving 8 bases between them. The CDR3 nucleotides read TGTGCCACCAGCAGAGTATCCCAAGGGGAGCTGTTTTTT. Translating gives CATSRVSQGELFF. Full variable domain (outside the CDR3, taken from reference TRBV15 and TRBJ2-2): DAMVIQNPRYQVTQFGKPVTLSCSQTLNHNVMYWYQQKSSQAPKLLFHYYDKDFNNEADTPDNFQSRRPNTSFCFLDIRSPGLGDTAMYLCATSRVSQGELFFGEGSRLTVL.

This clonotype was seen many times. This chain joins TRBV18 and TRBJ2-5; the D gene could be TRBD1 or TRBD2 (5 bases each). Germline-derived CDR1 and CDR2 are KGHSH and LQKENI. This CDR3 contains 15 residues. The V gene lost 0 bases and the J gene lost 11 bases, with 19 bases spanning the gap. Here the CDR3 reads CASSPPSIISGLQYF. In DNA form, the CDR3 reads TGTGCCAGCTCACCACCGTCAATTATCTCGGGGCTACAGTACTTC.

In this sample, this clonotype turned up many times. The rearrangement links TRBV20-1 to TRBJ2-3, with 8 bases that match TRBD1. With V trimmed by 1 base and J by 4 bases, 7 bases remained unmatched. Germline V gives CDR1 DFQATT, CDR2 SNEGSKA (reference sequence). The CDR3 contains 15 residues. DNA for the CDR3: TGCAGTGCTAGAGGGGGACAGGTGTATTCAGATACGCAGTATTTT. Translating gives CSARGGQVYSDTQYF.

This chain uses TRBV10-2 with TRBJ1-2; tentative D call: TRBD1 (6 bases). Trimming shortened V by 0 bases and J by 0 bases, and 11 bases separated the two germline ends. The CDR3 is 16 residues long. Germline CDR1 is WSHSY and CDR2 is SAAADI. As DNA, the CDR3 is TGCGCCAGCAGTGAGTCACGGGACACCTCTAACTATGGCTACACCTTC. It yields the protein CASSESRDTSNYGYTF.

This clonotype was counted many times. The rearrangement uses TRBV28 and TRBJ2-7, with D possibly matching TRBD2 (7 bases). Germline V lookup: CDR1 MDHEN, CDR2 SYDVKM. This CDR3 comprises 17 residues. V gave up 0 bases and J gave up 5 bases, with 20 bases separating them. The CDR3: CASSLWKGGGLGNEQYF. The CDR3 nucleotides are TGTGCCAGCAGTTTATGGAAGGGGGGGGGGTTAGGGAACGAGCAGTACTTC.

This clonotype showed up just a few times. The chain employs TRBV24-1 and TRBJ2-6; the match to TRBD1 covers 9 bases. Per the germline V gene, CDR1 is KGHDR and CDR2 is SFDVKD. The CDR3 runs to 20 residues. Trimming removed 2 bases from V and 1 base from J; junction bases left unmatched: 11. The CDR3 here is CATSDSGPGTGKSGANVLTF. Here the CDR3 DNA reads TGTGCCACCAGTGATTCTGGCCCCGGGACAGGGAAGTCTGGGGCCAACGTCCTGACTTTC.

This clonotype was detected many times. The rearrangement joins TRBV28 to TRBJ2-5; 12 nucleotides line up with TRBD1. Trimming took 5 bases from V and 0 from J; bases not matched to a gene: 4. CDR3 length: 16 residues. CDR1 and CDR2 (germline): MDHEN, SYDVKM. The CDR3 spells CASSLGTGGYQETQYF. In DNA, the CDR3 is TGTGCCAGCAGTCTCGGGACAGGGGGCTACCAAGAGACCCAGTACTTC.

This clonotype was found many times. The chain has TRBV20-1 and TRBJ2-1, with TRBD2 identical over 11 bases. After removal of 5 bases from V and 5 bases from J, the junction contained 11 bases not matched to a gene. Germline V gives CDR1 DFQATT, CDR2 SNEGSKA (reference sequence). This CDR3 comprises 16 residues. DNA for the CDR3: TGCAGTGCTGACGCGCAGGGGACTAGCGGTAACAATGAGCAGTTCTTC. Residues: CSADAQGTSGNNEQFF.

This clonotype appeared many times. The V and J genes are TRBV7-2 and TRBJ2-5, with 8 bases that match TRBD1. From germline, CDR1 is SGHTA and CDR2 FQGNSA. V shed 5 bases, J shed 5 bases, and the junction held 7 bases outside the gene matches. CDR3 length equals 14 residues. The CDR3 reads CASSPYRGAETQYF. CDR3 bases: TGTGCCAGCAGCCCCTACAGGGGGGCTGAGACCCAGTACTTC. Together with reference TRBV7-2 and TRBJ2-5, the CDR3 gives the full variable domain: GAGVSQSPSNKVTEKGKDVELRCDPISGHTALYWYRQSLGQGLEFLIYFQGNSAPDKSGLPSDRFSAERTGGSVSTLTIQRTQQEDSAVYLCASSPYRGAETQYFGPGTRLLVL.